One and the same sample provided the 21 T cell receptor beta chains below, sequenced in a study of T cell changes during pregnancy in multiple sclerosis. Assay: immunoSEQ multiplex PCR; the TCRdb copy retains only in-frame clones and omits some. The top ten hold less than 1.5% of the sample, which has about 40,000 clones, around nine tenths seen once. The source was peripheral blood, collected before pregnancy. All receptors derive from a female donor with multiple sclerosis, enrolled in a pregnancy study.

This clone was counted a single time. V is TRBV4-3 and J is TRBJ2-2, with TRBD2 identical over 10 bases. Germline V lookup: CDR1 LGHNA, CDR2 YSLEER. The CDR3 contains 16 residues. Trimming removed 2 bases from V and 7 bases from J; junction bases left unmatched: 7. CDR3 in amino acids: CASSQSLAGADGELFF. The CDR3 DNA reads TGCGCCAGCAGCCAATCGCTAGCGGGAGCGGACGGGGAGCTGTTTTTT.

CDR3 nucleotide sequence: TGTGCCAGCACCTTGACTAGTAACAGCGAGCAGTACTTC. It codes for CASTLTSNSEQYF. The rearrangement links TRBV6-1 to TRBJ2-7, with D maybe TRBD2 (6 bases). V lost 7 bases to trimming and J lost 6 bases, with 16 bases between them. This CDR3 is 13 amino acids long. The germline V gene has CDR1 MNHNS and CDR2 SASEGT.

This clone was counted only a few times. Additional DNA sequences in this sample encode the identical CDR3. CDR3 sequence reads: CASSLDRGNTEAFF. In DNA form, the CDR3 reads TGCGCCAGCAGCTTGGACAGGGGAAACACTGAAGCTTTCTTT. The chain has TRBV5-1 and TRBJ1-1; 7 bases map to TRBD1. The germline V gene encodes CDR1 SGHRS and CDR2 YFSETQ. The CDR3 loop spans 14 amino acids. Trimming took 0 bases from V and 2 from J; bases not matched to a gene: 1.

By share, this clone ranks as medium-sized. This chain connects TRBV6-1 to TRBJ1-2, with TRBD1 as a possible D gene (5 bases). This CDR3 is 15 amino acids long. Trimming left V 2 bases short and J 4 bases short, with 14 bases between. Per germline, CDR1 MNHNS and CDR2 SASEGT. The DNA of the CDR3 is TGTGCCAGCAGTGAAAGCGATTCCGGGGGCTATGGCTACACCTTC. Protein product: CASSESDSGGYGYTF.

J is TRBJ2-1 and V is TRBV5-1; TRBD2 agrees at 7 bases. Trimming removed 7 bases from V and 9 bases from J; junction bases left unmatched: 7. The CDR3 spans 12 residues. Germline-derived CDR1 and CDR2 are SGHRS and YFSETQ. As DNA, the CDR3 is TGCGCCAGCGGACTAGGTAGTGTTGAGCAGTTCTTC. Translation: CASGLGSVEQFF.

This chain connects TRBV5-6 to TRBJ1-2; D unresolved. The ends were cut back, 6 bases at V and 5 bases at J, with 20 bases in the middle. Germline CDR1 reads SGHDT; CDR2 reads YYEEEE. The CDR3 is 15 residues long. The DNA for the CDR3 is TGTGCCAGCACCCCATCCGGGTCCTCTTTTTATGGCTACACCTTC. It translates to CASTPSGSSFYGYTF.

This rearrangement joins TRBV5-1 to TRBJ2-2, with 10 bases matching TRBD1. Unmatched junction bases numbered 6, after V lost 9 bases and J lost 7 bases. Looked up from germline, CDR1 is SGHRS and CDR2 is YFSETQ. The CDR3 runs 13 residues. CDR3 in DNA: TGCGCCACCCGGACAGGGGGTAACGGGGAGCTGTTTTTT. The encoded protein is CATRTGGNGELFF.

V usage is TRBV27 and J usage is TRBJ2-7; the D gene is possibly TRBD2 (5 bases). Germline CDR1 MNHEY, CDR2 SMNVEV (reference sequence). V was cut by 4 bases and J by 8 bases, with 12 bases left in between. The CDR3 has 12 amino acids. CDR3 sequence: CASSSGSFQQYF. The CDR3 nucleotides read TGTGCCAGCAGTTCGGGGTCCTTCCAGCAGTACTTC.

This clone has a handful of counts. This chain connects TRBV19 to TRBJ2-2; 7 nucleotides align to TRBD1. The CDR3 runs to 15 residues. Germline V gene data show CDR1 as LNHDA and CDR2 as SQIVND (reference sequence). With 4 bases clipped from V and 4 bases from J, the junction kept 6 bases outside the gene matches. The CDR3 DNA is TGTGCCAGTAGTAAGAGTACAGGGGCCACCGGGGAGCTGTTTTTT. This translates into CASSKSTGATGELFF.

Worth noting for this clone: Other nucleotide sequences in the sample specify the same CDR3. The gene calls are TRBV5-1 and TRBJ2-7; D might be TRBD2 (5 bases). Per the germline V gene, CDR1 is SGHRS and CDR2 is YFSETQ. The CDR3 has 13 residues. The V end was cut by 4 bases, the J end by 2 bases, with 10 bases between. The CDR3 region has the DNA TGCGCCAGCAGCCTGGACTTAGCCTACGAGCAGTACTTC. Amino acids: CASSLDLAYEQYF.

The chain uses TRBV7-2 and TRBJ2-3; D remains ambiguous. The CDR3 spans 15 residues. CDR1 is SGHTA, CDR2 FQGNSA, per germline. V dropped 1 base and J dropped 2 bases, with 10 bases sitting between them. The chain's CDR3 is CASSLGNSFTDTQYF. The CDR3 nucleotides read TGTGCCAGCAGCTTAGGGAACAGTTTCACAGATACGCAGTATTTT. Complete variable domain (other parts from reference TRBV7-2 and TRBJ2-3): GAGVSQSPSNKVTEKGKDVELRCDPISGHTALYWYRQSLGQGLEFLIYFQGNSAPDKSGLPSDRFSAERTGGSVSTLTIQRTQQEDSAVYLCASSLGNSFTDTQYFGPGTRLTVL.

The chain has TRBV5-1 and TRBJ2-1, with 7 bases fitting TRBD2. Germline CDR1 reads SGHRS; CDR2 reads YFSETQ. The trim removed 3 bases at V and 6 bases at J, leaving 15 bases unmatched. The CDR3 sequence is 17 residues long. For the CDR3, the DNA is TGCGCCAGCAGCTCACTAGTTGGGCGGGAGATCTCCAATGAGCAGTTCTTC. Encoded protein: CASSSLVGREISNEQFF.

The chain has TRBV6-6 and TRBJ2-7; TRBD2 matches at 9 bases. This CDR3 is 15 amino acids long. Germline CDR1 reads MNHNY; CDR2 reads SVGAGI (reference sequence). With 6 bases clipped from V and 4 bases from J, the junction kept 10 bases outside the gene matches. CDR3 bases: TGTGCCAGCAGATTGCTCATAGCGGGAGTGTACGAGCAGTACTTC. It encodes CASRLLIAGVYEQYF.

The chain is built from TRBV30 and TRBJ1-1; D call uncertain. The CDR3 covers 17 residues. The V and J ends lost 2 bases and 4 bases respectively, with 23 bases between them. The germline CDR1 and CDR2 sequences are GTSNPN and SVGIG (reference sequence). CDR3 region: CAWSKAFQRALSTEAFF. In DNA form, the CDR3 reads TGTGCCTGGAGTAAGGCCTTCCAGAGGGCGCTGAGCACTGAAGCTTTCTTT.

CDR3 protein: CSVETSLNQPQHF. DNA for the CDR3: TGCAGCGTTGAAACGAGCCTCAATCAGCCCCAGCATTTT. The gene calls are TRBV29-1 and TRBJ1-5; D unresolved. Germline loops: CDR1 SQVTM, CDR2 ANQGSEA. Trimming pared 2 bases from V and 3 bases from J, leaving 8 bases between. This CDR3 contains 13 residues.

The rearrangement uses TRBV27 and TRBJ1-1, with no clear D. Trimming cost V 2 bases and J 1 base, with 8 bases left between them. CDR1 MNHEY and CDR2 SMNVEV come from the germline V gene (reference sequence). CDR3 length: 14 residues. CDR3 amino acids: CASSLRPGNTEAFF. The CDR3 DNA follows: TGTGCCAGCAGTTTACGGCCAGGGAACACTGAAGCTTTCTTT.

The CDR3 DNA reads TGTGCCAGCAGCTTAGGCATGGACTCACGGAACTATGGCTACACCTTC. Translated: CASSLGMDSRNYGYTF. The V gene is TRBV7-2, the J gene TRBJ1-2, with D unclear. V was shortened by 1 base and J by 2 bases, with 14 bases between the two germline ends. Germline V gene lookup returns CDR1 SGHTA and CDR2 FQGNSA. The CDR3 runs 16 residues. The variable domain in full, completed from reference TRBV7-2 and TRBJ1-2, reads GAGVSQSPSNKVTEKGKDVELRCDPISGHTALYWYRQSLGQGLEFLIYFQGNSAPDKSGLPSDRFSAERTGGSVSTLTIQRTQQEDSAVYLCASSLGMDSRNYGYTFGSGTRLTVV.

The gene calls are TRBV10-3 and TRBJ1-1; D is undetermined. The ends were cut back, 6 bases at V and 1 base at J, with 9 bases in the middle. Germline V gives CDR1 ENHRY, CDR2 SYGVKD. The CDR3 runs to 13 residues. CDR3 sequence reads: CAIREGRNTEAFF. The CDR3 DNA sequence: TGTGCCATCAGGGAGGGTAGGAACACTGAAGCTTTCTTT.

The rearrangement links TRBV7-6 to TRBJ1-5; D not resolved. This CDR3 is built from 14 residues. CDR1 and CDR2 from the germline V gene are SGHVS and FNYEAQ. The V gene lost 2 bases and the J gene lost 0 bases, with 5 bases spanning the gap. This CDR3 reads CASSLSDSNQPQHF. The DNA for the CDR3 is TGTGCCAGCAGCTTATCAGATAGCAATCAGCCCCAGCATTTT.

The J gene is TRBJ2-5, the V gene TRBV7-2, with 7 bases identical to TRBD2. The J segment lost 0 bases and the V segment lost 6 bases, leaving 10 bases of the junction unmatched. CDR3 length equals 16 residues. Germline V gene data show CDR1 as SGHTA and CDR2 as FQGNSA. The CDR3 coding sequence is TGTGCCAGCAGATTAACCGGGACTACGTACCAAGAGACCCAGTACTTC. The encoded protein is CASRLTGTTYQETQYF.

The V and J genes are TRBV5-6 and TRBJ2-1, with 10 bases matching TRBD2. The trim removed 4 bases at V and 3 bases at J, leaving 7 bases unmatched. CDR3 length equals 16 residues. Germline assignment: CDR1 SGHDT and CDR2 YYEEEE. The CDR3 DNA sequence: TGTGCCAGCAGCCTTCGGACTAGCGGACTCTACAATGAGCAGTTCTTC. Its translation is CASSLRTSGLYNEQFF.